This TCR beta chain was recovered during a study of response to subunit inactivated influenza vaccine. Findings of the study overall: That few new T cells are recruited by each seasonal influenza vaccination was the authors' suggestion.

Via MiXCR, TCRdb re-called the RT-PCR reads, giving one row per CDR3 protein. The data show more than 700,000 distinct CDR3 sequences, around 21% seen once. Of note for this clonotype: Antigen unknown.

The sequence was obtained from a man in his fifties who received an inactivated influenza vaccine. The sample in question was PBMCs from blood, obtained 5 to 6 days after vaccination.

The DNA for the CDR3 is TGTGCCAGCAGCCGAGGACAGGGGGCGAGGGGCAATGAGCAGTTCTTC. Protein product: CASSRGQGARGNEQFF. The chain is built from TRBV7-2 and TRBJ2-1; 11 bases are shared with TRBD1. With V trimmed by 5 bases and J by 6 bases, 9 bases remained unmatched. The CDR3 runs 16 residues. The germline gives CDR1 SGHTA, CDR2 FQGNSA.